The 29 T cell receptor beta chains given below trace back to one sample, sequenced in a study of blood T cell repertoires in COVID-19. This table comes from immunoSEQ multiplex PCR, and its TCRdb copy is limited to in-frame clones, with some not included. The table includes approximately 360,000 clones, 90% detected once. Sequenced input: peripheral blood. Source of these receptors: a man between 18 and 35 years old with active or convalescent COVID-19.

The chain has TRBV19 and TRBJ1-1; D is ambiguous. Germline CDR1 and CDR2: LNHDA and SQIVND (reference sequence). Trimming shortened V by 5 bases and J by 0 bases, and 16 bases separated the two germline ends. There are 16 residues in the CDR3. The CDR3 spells CASSPVTKVMNTEAFF. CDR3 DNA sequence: TGTGCCAGTAGTCCAGTTACTAAAGTAATGAACACTGAAGCTTTCTTT.

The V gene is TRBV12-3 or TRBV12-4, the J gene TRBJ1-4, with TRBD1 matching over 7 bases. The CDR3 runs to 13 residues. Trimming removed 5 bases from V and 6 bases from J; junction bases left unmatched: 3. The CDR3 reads CASSADRDEKLFF. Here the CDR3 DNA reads TGTGCCAGCAGTGCCGACAGGGATGAAAAACTGTTTTTT.

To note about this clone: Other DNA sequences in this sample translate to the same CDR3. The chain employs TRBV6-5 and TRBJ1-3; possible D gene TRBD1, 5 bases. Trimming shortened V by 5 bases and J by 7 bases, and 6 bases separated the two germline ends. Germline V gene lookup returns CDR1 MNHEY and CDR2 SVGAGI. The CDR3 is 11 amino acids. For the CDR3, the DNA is TGTGCCAGCAGTCGGGGGAACACCATATATTTT. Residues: CASSRGNTIYF.

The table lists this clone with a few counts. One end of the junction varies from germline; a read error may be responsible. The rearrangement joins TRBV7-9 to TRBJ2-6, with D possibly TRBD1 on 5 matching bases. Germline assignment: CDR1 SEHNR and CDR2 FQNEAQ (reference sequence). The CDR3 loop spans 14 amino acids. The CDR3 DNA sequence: TGTGCCAGCAGCCAAACCTCTGGGGCCAACGTGCTGACTTTC. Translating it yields CASSQTSGANVLTF.

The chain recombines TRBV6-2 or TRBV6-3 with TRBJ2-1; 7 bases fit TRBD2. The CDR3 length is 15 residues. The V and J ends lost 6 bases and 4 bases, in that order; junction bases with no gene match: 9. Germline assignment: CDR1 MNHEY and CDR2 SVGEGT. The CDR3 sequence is CASSNGRKMYNEQFF. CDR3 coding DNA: TGTGCCAGCAGCAACGGGAGGAAGATGTACAATGAGCAGTTCTTC.

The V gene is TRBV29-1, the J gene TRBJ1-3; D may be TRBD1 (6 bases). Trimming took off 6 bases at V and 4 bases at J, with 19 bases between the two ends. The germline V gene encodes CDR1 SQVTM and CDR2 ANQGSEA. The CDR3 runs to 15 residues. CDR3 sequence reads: CSVALNRDTGNTIYF. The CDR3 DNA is TGCAGCGTGGCCCTCAACCGGGACACAGGAAACACCATATATTTT.

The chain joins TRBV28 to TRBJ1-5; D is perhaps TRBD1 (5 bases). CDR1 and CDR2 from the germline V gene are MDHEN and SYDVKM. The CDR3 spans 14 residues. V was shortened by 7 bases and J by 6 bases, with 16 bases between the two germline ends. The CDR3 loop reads CASIYGGIGQPQHF. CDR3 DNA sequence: TGTGCCAGCATCTATGGGGGGATCGGTCAGCCCCAGCATTTT.

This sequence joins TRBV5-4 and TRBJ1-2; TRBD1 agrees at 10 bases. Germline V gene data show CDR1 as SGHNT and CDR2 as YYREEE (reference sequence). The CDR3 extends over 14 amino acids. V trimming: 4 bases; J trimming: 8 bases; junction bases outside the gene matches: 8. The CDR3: CASSRDRGQGGYTF. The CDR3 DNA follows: TGTGCCAGCAGCCGCGACAGGGGGCAGGGAGGCTACACCTTC. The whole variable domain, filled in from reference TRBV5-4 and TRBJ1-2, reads ETGVTQSPTHLIKTRGQQVTLRCSSQSGHNTVSWYQQALGQGPQFIFQYYREEENGRGNFPPRFSGLQFPNYSSELNVNALELDDSALYLCASSRDRGQGGYTFGSGTRLTVV.

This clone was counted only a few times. CDR3 amino acids: CASSQEVGGANTGELFF. DNA for the CDR3: TGTGCCAGCAGCCAAGAAGTTGGAGGGGCGAACACCGGGGAGCTGTTTTTT. This chain links TRBV4-2 with TRBJ2-2; the D gene is possibly TRBD2 (6 bases). CDR1 and CDR2 from the germline V gene are LGHNA and YNFKEQ. The CDR3 loop spans 17 amino acids. The germline V and J ends were trimmed by 0 bases and 0 bases, with 11 bases remaining between them.

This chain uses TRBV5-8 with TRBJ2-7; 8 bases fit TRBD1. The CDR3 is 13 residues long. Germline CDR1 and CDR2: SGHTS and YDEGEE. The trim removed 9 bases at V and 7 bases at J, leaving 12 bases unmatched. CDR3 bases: TGTGCCAATTCGTGGGACAGGATCGAGGAGCAGTACTTC. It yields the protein CANSWDRIEEQYF.

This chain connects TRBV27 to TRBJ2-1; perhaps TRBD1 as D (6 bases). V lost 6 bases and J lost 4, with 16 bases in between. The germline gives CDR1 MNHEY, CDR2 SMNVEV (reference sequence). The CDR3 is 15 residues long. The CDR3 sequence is CASSTGQTPYNEQFF. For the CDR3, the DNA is TGTGCCAGCAGCACGGGACAAACACCATACAATGAGCAGTTCTTC.

The CDR3 region is CASSYRDRPNYGYTF. CDR3 DNA: TGTGCCAGCAGTTACCGGGACAGACCTAACTATGGCTACACCTTC. The chain employs TRBV6-2 or TRBV6-3 and TRBJ1-2; 7 bases map to TRBD1. Germline V gene data show CDR1 as MNHEY and CDR2 as SVGEGT. The length of the CDR3 is 15 residues. The J segment lost 0 bases and the V segment lost 2 bases, leaving 3 bases of the junction unmatched.

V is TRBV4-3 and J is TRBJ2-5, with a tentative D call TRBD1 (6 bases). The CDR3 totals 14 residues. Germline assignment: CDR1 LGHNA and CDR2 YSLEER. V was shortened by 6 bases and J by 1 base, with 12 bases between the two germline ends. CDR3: CASSPTQGQETQYF. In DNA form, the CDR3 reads TGCGCCAGCAGTCCTACACAGGGCCAAGAGACCCAGTACTTC.

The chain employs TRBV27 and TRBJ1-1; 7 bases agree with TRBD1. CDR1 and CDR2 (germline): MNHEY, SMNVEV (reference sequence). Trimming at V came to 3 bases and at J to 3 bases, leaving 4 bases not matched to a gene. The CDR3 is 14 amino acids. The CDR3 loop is CASSLWQGDTEAFF. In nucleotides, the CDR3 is TGTGCCAGCAGTTTGTGGCAGGGGGACACTGAAGCTTTCTTT.

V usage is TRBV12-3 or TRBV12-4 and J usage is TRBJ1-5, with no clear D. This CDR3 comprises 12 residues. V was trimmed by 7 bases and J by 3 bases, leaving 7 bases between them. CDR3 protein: CASIGDNQPQHF. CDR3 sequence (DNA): TGTGCCAGCATCGGGGACAATCAGCCCCAGCATTTT.

Here the CDR3 reads CASSVDRNTEAFF. In nucleotides, the CDR3 is TGTGCCAGCAGCGTGGACAGGAACACTGAAGCTTTCTTT. The chain carries TRBV5-5 and TRBJ1-1; D is possibly TRBD1 (6 bases). The germline V gene encodes CDR1 SGHKS and CDR2 YYEKEE (reference sequence). The CDR3 runs to 13 residues. V lost 4 bases and J 1 base, leaving 8 bases between the germline ends.

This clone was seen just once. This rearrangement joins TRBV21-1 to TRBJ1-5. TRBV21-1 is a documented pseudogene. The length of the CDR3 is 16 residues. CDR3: CASSKSAALPPWPQHF. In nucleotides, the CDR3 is TGTGCCAGCAGCAAATCGGCGGCCCTCCCTCCATGGCCCCAGCATTTT.

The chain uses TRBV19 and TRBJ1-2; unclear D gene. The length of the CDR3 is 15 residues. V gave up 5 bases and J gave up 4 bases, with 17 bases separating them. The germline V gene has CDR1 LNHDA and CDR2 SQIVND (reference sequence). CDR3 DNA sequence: TGTGCCAGTAGTGTAAGCGGGAGCGCTCCCTATGGCTACACCTTC. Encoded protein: CASSVSGSAPYGYTF.

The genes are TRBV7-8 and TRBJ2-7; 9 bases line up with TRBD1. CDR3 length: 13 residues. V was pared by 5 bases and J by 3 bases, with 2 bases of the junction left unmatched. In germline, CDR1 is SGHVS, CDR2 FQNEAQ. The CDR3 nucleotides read TGTGCCAGCAGCGGGACAGGGAACTACGAGCAGTACTTC. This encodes CASSGTGNYEQYF.

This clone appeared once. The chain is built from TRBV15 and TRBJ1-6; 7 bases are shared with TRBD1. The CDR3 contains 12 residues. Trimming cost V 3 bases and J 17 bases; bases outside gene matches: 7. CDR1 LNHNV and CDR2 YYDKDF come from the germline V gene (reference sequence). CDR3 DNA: TGTGCCACCAGCAGGTTGACAGGGAAGTTCCACTTT. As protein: CATSRLTGKFHF.

The CDR3 DNA sequence: TGTGCCAGCACTCAGCGGGAGGGAACTAGCACAGATACGCAGTATTTT. Protein: CASTQREGTSTDTQYF. The chain employs TRBV27 and TRBJ2-3, with TRBD2 matching over 10 bases. The V gene end was trimmed by 7 bases and the J gene end by 0 bases; junction bases not matched to a gene: 7. CDR3 length: 16 residues. Germline lookup yields CDR1 MNHEY and CDR2 SMNVEV (reference sequence).

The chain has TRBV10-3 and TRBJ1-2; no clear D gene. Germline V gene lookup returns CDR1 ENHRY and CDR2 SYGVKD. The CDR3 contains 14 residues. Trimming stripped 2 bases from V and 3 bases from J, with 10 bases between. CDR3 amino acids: CAISEPTEDYGYTF. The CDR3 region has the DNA TGTGCCATCAGTGAGCCGACGGAGGACTATGGCTACACCTTC.

CDR3 DNA sequence: TGTGCCAGCAGCAGTCTAGTTATGGCGGATGAAGCTTTCTTT. Protein sequence: CASSSLVMADEAFF. The gene calls are TRBV7-3 and TRBJ1-1, with no clear D. Trimming removed 5 bases from V and 7 bases from J, with 17 bases in between. Germline V gives CDR1 SGHTA, CDR2 FQGTGA. CDR3 size: 14 residues.

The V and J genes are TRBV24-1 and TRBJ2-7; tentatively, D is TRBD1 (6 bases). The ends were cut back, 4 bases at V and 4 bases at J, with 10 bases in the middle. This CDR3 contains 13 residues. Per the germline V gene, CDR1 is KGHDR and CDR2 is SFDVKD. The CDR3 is CATSDGQRYEQYF. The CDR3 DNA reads TGTGCCACCAGTGACGGACAGAGGTACGAGCAGTACTTC.

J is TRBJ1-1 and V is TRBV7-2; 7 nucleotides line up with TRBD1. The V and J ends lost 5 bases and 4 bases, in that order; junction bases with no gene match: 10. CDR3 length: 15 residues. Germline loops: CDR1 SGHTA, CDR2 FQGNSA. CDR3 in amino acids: CASSQQGPEGTEAFF. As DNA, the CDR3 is TGTGCCAGCAGCCAACAGGGGCCGGAGGGCACTGAAGCTTTCTTT.

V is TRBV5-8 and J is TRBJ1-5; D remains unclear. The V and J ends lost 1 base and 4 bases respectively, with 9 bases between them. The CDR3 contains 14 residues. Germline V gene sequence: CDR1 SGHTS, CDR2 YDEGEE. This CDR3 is CASSLPGRNQPQHF. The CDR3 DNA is TGTGCCAGCAGCTTGCCGGGAAGAAATCAGCCCCAGCATTTT.

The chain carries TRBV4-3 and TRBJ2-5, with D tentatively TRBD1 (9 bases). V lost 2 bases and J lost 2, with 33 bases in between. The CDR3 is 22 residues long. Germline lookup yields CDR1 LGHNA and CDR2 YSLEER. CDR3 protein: CASSQRGGQGTTHSSEQETQYF. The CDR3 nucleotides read TGCGCCAGCAGCCAACGGGGGGGACAGGGAACCACACATAGTAGCGAGCAAGAGACCCAGTACTTC.

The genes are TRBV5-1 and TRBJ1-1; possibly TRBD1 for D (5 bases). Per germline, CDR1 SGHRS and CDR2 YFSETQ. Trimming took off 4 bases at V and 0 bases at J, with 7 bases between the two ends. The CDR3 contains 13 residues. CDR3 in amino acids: CASSPGLNTEAFF. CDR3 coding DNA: TGCGCCAGCAGCCCAGGGCTGAACACTGAAGCTTTCTTT.

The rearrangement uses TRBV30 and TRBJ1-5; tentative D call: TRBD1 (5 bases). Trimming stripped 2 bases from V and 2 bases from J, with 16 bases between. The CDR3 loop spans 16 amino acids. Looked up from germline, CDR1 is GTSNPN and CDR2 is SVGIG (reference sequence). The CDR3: CAWSITGPKGNQPQHF. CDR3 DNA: TGTGCCTGGAGTATCACAGGTCCAAAGGGCAATCAGCCCCAGCATTTT.